These 25 T cell receptor beta chains were sequenced from one sample in a study of T cell responses to AZD1222 COVID-19 vaccine. Some clones are missing from TCRdb's copy, which holds only in-frame ones; the method was immunoSEQ multiplex PCR. The profile shows 70,000 to 95,000 clones, over 85% of them singletons. Source: peripheral blood, taken on day 0 of AZD1222 vaccination. The receptors here all came from an adult in good health.

V is TRBV7-9 and J is TRBJ1-2, with D perhaps matching TRBD1 (5 bases). V was cut by 3 bases and J by 1 base, with 15 bases left in between. The CDR3 contains 16 residues. CDR1 SEHNR and CDR2 FQNEAQ come from the germline V gene (reference sequence). Written as DNA, the CDR3 is TGTGCCAGCAGCTTCAACCGGGACGGCATTAACTATGGCTACACCTTC. This translates into CASSFNRDGINYGYTF.

V is TRBV4-1 and J is TRBJ2-3; the match to TRBD2 covers 8 bases. The CDR3 has 15 residues. CDR1 MGHRA and CDR2 YSYEKL come from the germline V gene. V was clipped by 4 bases and J by 2 bases; unmatched bases: 5. The CDR3 loop is CASSLLAGTTDTQYF. The CDR3 DNA is TGCGCCAGCAGCCTCTTAGCGGGGACCACAGATACGCAGTATTTT.

The V call is TRBV2, the J call TRBJ1-5; D is undetermined. Germline V gene lookup returns CDR1 SNHLY and CDR2 FYNNEI. This CDR3 has 14 amino acids. V lost 6 bases and J 0 bases, leaving 9 bases between the germline ends. CDR3 coding DNA: TGTGCCAGCAGCGGAGGGTATAGCAATCAGCCCCAGCATTTT. This sequence encodes CASSGGYSNQPQHF.

This chain connects TRBV6-5 to TRBJ1-4; D remains unclear. The CDR3 is 12 residues long. Per the germline V gene, CDR1 is MNHEY and CDR2 is SVGAGI. V lost 6 bases, J lost 7 bases, and 9 bases lay in between. The CDR3 is CASSYIGEKLFF. The CDR3 nucleotides read TGTGCCAGCAGCTATATTGGTGAAAAACTGTTTTTT.

The rearrangement links TRBV5-1 to TRBJ2-1; TRBD2 matches at 7 bases. Unmatched junction bases numbered 11, after V lost 1 base and J lost 10 bases. CDR3 length: 15 amino acids. The V gene's germline CDR1 is SGHRS and CDR2 YFSETQ. The CDR3 region is CASSLFGGSDWEQFF. CDR3 in DNA: TGCGCCAGCAGCTTGTTCGGCGGGAGCGACTGGGAGCAGTTCTTC.

V usage is TRBV2 and J usage is TRBJ1-2; D might be TRBD1 (5 bases). Trimming stripped 7 bases from V and 3 bases from J, with 6 bases between. CDR3 length: 11 amino acids. CDR1 and CDR2 from the germline V gene are SNHLY and FYNNEI. The CDR3 is CASTRDYGYTF. The CDR3 DNA is TGTGCCAGCACCAGGGACTATGGCTACACCTTC.

The chain couples TRBV11-3 to TRBJ2-5; D call uncertain. This CDR3 has 14 residues. The germline V gene has CDR1 SGHNT and CDR2 YENEEA. Between the trimmed V and J ends, which lost 2 bases and 5 bases, there was a span of 12 bases. The chain's CDR3 is CASSLKGSRETQYF. DNA for the CDR3: TGTGCCAGCAGCTTAAAGGGCAGTCGGGAGACCCAGTACTTC. Based on the CDR3 plus reference TRBV11-3 and TRBJ2-5, the full variable domain is EAGVVQSPRYKIIEKKQPVAFWCNPISGHNTLYWYLQNLGQGPELLIRYENEEAVDDSQLPKDRFSAERLKGVDSTLKIQPAELGDSAVYLCASSLKGSRETQYFGPGTRLLVL.

The V gene is TRBV24-1, the J gene TRBJ2-5; tentative D call: TRBD1 (5 bases). Germline CDR1 is KGHDR and CDR2 is SFDVKD. There are 11 residues in the CDR3. Trimming took 11 bases from V and 3 from J, leaving 9 bases between them. The CDR3, as DNA: TGTGCCATTCCAGGGAAAGAGACCCAGTACTTC. It translates to CAIPGKETQYF.

The chain uses TRBV19 and TRBJ1-2, with 8 bases identical to TRBD1. V shed 8 bases, J shed 7 bases, and the junction held 6 bases outside the gene matches. CDR1 LNHDA and CDR2 SQIVND come from the germline V gene (reference sequence). This CDR3 spans 12 amino acids. The CDR3 sequence: CASPDRGGGYTF. The CDR3 nucleotides are TGTGCCAGTCCCGACAGGGGTGGTGGCTACACCTTC.

The V call is TRBV5-6, the J call TRBJ1-2; D is unclear. The CDR3 has 12 amino acids. Germline CDR1 is SGHDT and CDR2 is YYEEEE. Between the trimmed V and J ends, which lost 0 bases and 4 bases, there was a span of 4 bases. The CDR3 here is CASSLDSYGYTF. DNA for the CDR3: TGTGCCAGCAGCTTGGACAGCTATGGCTACACCTTC.

The rearrangement joins TRBV6-5 to TRBJ1-5, with TRBD1 matching over 8 bases. This CDR3 comprises 14 residues. The junction had 0 bases not matched to a gene; V was cut back by 4 bases and J by 1 base. The V gene's germline CDR1 is MNHEY and CDR2 SVGAGI. The CDR3: CASSWDRSNQPQHF. CDR3 in DNA: TGTGCCAGCAGTTGGGACAGGAGCAATCAGCCCCAGCATTTT.

The CDR3 DNA reads TGTGCCAGCAGGACTAGGGGCGGGGAGCTGTTTTTT. Protein: CASRTRGGELFF. J is TRBJ2-2 and V is TRBV28, with D maybe TRBD2 (6 bases). Deletions cut 6 bases from V and 7 bases from J, with 9 bases between. From germline, CDR1 is MDHEN and CDR2 SYDVKM. The CDR3 is made up of 12 amino acids.

The chain carries TRBV4-1 and TRBJ1-2, with 7 bases aligning to TRBD1. CDR3 length equals 16 residues. CDR1 is MGHRA, CDR2 YSYEKL, per germline. Trimming cost V 0 bases and J 4 bases; bases outside gene matches: 8. The CDR3 sequence: CASSQERAGGFYGYTF. The CDR3 DNA sequence: TGCGCCAGCAGCCAAGAGAGGGCAGGGGGGTTCTATGGCTACACCTTC.

The chain is built from TRBV10-3 and TRBJ1-1, with D unclear. Trimming left V 4 bases short and J 6 bases short, with 12 bases between. Germline CDR1 ENHRY, CDR2 SYGVKD. The CDR3 runs to 13 residues. As DNA, the CDR3 is TGTGCCATCAGTGTGAGGTCATCGGCTGAAGCTTTCTTT. This translates into CAISVRSSAEAFF.

This clone was recorded only once. The gene calls are TRBV27 and TRBJ2-7; 12 bases align to TRBD1. The V and J ends lost 6 bases and 4 bases, in that order; junction bases with no gene match: 16. Per the germline V gene, CDR1 is MNHEY and CDR2 is SMNVEV (reference sequence). This CDR3 is built from 18 residues. CDR3 nucleotides: TGTGCCAGCAGCACCATCCACCGGGACAGGGGGCGAAGATACGAGCAGTACTTC. Encoded protein: CASSTIHRDRGRRYEQYF.

This CDR3 reads CATSGRGTNEKLFF. The DNA for the CDR3 is TGTGCCACCAGTGGTAGGGGAACTAATGAAAAACTGTTTTTT. V usage is TRBV24-1 and J usage is TRBJ1-4, with TRBD1 as a possible D gene (5 bases). Trimming removed 5 bases from V and 1 base from J, with 7 bases in between. This CDR3 is 14 amino acids long. The germline gives CDR1 KGHDR, CDR2 SFDVKD.

The V and J genes are TRBV12-3 or TRBV12-4 and TRBJ2-3, with unresolved D. The V end lost 5 bases, the J end lost 0 bases, and 6 bases lay between the germline ends. The CDR3 extends over 13 amino acids. CDR3 protein: CASSPESTDTQYF. The CDR3 DNA reads TGTGCCAGCAGTCCCGAGAGCACAGATACGCAGTATTTT.

The rearrangement joins TRBV7-9 to TRBJ1-1; no definite D call. With 2 bases removed from V and 1 base from J, the gap between germline ends came to 5 bases. This CDR3 has 13 amino acids. Germline CDR1 SEHNR, CDR2 FQNEAQ (reference sequence). The CDR3 loop is CASSLSGNTEAFF. DNA of the CDR3: TGTGCCAGCAGCTTAAGTGGGAACACTGAAGCTTTCTTT.

This clone was found a few times. The rearrangement uses TRBV7-9 and TRBJ2-1; 7 positions agree with TRBD1. Per germline, CDR1 SEHNR and CDR2 FQNEAQ (reference sequence). V trimming: 4 bases; J trimming: 7 bases; junction bases outside the gene matches: 7. CDR3 size: 14 residues. CDR3 amino acids: CASSSRQGENEQFF. CDR3 nucleotides: TGTGCCAGCAGCTCCCGACAGGGAGAGAATGAGCAGTTCTTC.

The gene calls are TRBV18 and TRBJ2-5; the D is unclear. This CDR3 has 13 amino acids. Germline loops: CDR1 KGHSH, CDR2 LQKENI. V lost 3 bases, J lost 1 base, and 6 bases lay in between. The CDR3 coding sequence is TGTGCCAGCTCACCGGGCAGCCAAGAGACCCAGTACTTC. Its protein is CASSPGSQETQYF.

The chain is built from TRBV2 and TRBJ1-3; D may be TRBD1 (5 bases). The germline CDR1 and CDR2 sequences are SNHLY and FYNNEI. Trimming shortened V by 3 bases and J by 2 bases, and 11 bases separated the two germline ends. The CDR3 consists of 15 residues. The chain's CDR3 is CASSEQGFPGNTIYF. Written as DNA, the CDR3 is TGTGCCAGCAGTGAGCAGGGTTTCCCTGGAAACACCATATATTTT.

The gene calls are TRBV4-1 and TRBJ2-5, with a weak D call TRBD1 (6 bases). V lost 0 bases to trimming and J lost 5 bases, with 16 bases between them. CDR3 length equals 16 residues. Per the germline V gene, CDR1 is MGHRA and CDR2 is YSYEKL. CDR3 in DNA: TGCGCCAGCAGCCAAGAGATCGGGACAACGAGGGAGACCCAGTACTTC. This sequence encodes CASSQEIGTTRETQYF.

Here the CDR3 reads CASSLYLTSTDTQYF. The CDR3 DNA reads TGTGCCAGCAGCTTGTACCTTACTAGCACAGATACGCAGTATTTT. J is TRBJ2-3 and V is TRBV5-4; D not resolved. From germline, CDR1 is SGHNT and CDR2 YYREEE (reference sequence). The V gene lost 1 base and the J gene lost 0 bases, with 9 bases spanning the gap. This CDR3 contains 15 residues.

Turning to this clone: Different DNA sequences within this sample yield the same CDR3. V and J are TRBV5-1 and TRBJ1-1, with D uncertain. Per the germline V gene, CDR1 is SGHRS and CDR2 is YFSETQ. The CDR3 is 14 residues long. V was pared by 0 bases and J by 2 bases, with 8 bases between. Written as DNA, the CDR3 is TGCGCCAGCAGCTTGGGCTCGTTCAACACTGAAGCTTTCTTT. This translates into CASSLGSFNTEAFF. The variable domain in full, completed from reference TRBV5-1 and TRBJ1-1, reads KAGVTQTPRYLIKTRGQQVTLSCSPISGHRSVSWYQQTPGQGLQFLFEYFSETQRNKGNFPGRFSGRQFSNSRSEMNVSTLELGDSALYLCASSLGSFNTEAFFGQGTRLTVV.

The V call is TRBV19, the J call TRBJ1-5, with unresolved D. Germline values: CDR1 LNHDA, CDR2 SQIVND (reference sequence). Trimming stripped 3 bases from V and 2 bases from J, with 11 bases between. The CDR3 extends over 15 amino acids. DNA of the CDR3: TGTGCCAGTAGTATGAGAGGGCGCGGCAATCAGCCCCAGCATTTT. This gives the protein CASSMRGRGNQPQHF.